The 13 T cell receptor beta chains listed next were all sequenced from one sample in a study of shared clonotypes between healthy human individuals (dated by TCRdb to 2019 to 2021). Library method: the immunoSEQ multiplex PCR assay. As stored in TCRdb, this immuneACCESS dataset retains in-frame rearrangements with V and J assigned. A fraction of the clones does not appear; measured against another copy, unresolved V genes explain less than half of the discrepancy, and the remainder lacks a known reason. Present in this sample are hundreds of thousands of clones, more than 85% of which were seen just once. The ten largest clones take up around 24% of the sample. For the CD8 naive samples, CD45RO-negative cells were positively selected for CCR7, yielding a CD45RA+CCR7+ population from which TemRA cells were excluded. Sequenced material: naive CD8+ T cells sorted from blood. The cell subset or site label on this specimen signifies: CD45RA+CCR7+. The receptor source for this set is a man aged 30-40 years in good health.

For the CDR3, the DNA is TGTGCCACCGGGACTAGCGGAGCGGGGTTCTACGAGCAGTACTTC. Amino acid sequence: CATGTSGAGFYEQYF. This rearrangement joins TRBV15 to TRBJ2-7; TRBD2 matches 11 bases. Germline V gives CDR1 LNHNV, CDR2 YYDKDF (reference sequence). This CDR3 comprises 15 residues. V lost 8 bases, J lost 3 bases, and 9 bases stayed unmatched.

The J gene is TRBJ2-1, the V gene TRBV27, with 11 bases matching TRBD2. The germline gives CDR1 MNHEY, CDR2 SMNVEV (reference sequence). CDR3 length equals 16 residues. V dropped 6 bases and J dropped 4; count of bases not matched to a gene: 8. The DNA of the CDR3 is TGTGCCAGCAGCCCTATTGTAGCGGGAGGGTACAATGAGCAGTTCTTC. This sequence encodes CASSPIVAGGYNEQFF.

A word on this clone: One junction end does not reproduce the germline sequence, and a read error may be involved. The rearrangement links TRBV2 to TRBJ2-7; 7 bases agree with TRBD1. Germline V gene sequence: CDR1 SNHLY, CDR2 FYNNEI. The CDR3 is 14 residues long. The CDR3 region is CASREGGPAYEQYF. In DNA form, the CDR3 reads TGTGCCAGCAGGGAAGGGGGCCCTGCCTACGAGCAGTACTTC. Full variable domain (missing parts from reference TRBV2 and TRBJ2-7): EPEVTQTPSHQVTQMGQEVILRCVPISNHLYFYWYRQILGQKVEFLVSFYNNEISEKSEIFDDQFSVERPDGSNFTLKIRSTKLEDSAMYFCASREGGPAYEQYFGPGTRLTVT.

The CDR3 loop is CASSTWQGDNEQFF. CDR3 DNA sequence: TGTGCCAGCAGTACCTGGCAGGGCGACAATGAGCAGTTCTTC. The gene calls are TRBV6-5 and TRBJ2-1; D is perhaps TRBD1 (5 bases). In germline, CDR1 is MNHEY, CDR2 SVGAGI. Trimming removed 5 bases from V and 5 bases from J, with 13 bases in between. The CDR3 has 14 residues.

About this clone itself: The junction departs from the called germline gene at one end, perhaps through a read error. The chain recombines TRBV27 with TRBJ2-6; no definite D call. The length of the CDR3 is 14 residues. Looked up from germline, CDR1 is MNHEY and CDR2 is SMNVEV (reference sequence). CDR3 protein: CASNLYSGANVLTF. CDR3 coding DNA: TGTGCCAGCAATTTATACTCTGGGGCCAACGTCCTGACTTTC.

This rearrangement joins TRBV29-1 to TRBJ1-1; a weak D match, TRBD1 (5 bases). In germline, CDR1 is SQVTM, CDR2 ANQGSEA. The V end lost 8 bases, the J end lost 4 bases, and 20 bases lay between the germline ends. The CDR3 extends over 14 amino acids. CDR3 coding DNA: TGCAGCCACTGGGGTGAGGGGTGGAGCACTGAAGCTTTCTTT. Translation: CSHWGEGWSTEAFF. Full variable domain (remainder filled in from reference TRBV29-1 and TRBJ1-1): SAVISQKPSRDICQRGTSLTIQCQVDSQVTMMFWYRQQPGQSLTLIATANQGSEATYESGFVIDKFPISRPNLTFSTLTVSNMSPEDSSIYLCSHWGEGWSTEAFFGQGTRLTVV.

CDR3: CASSMGSRNGDTGELFF. The CDR3 nucleotides read TGTGCCAGCAGCATGGGCTCTAGAAACGGCGACACCGGGGAGCTGTTTTTT. The genes are TRBV7-2 and TRBJ2-2; D is undetermined. With 5 bases removed from V and 3 bases from J, the gap between germline ends came to 19 bases. The CDR3 sequence is 17 residues long. Germline-derived CDR1 and CDR2 are SGHTA and FQGNSA.

The chain recombines TRBV10-3 with TRBJ2-1; 7 bases agree with TRBD2. There are 16 residues in the CDR3. The germline CDR1 and CDR2 sequences are ENHRY and SYGVKD. With 5 bases clipped from V and 8 bases from J, the junction kept 15 bases outside the gene matches. CDR3 region: CAISSPGTMSRDEQFF. CDR3 DNA sequence: TGTGCCATCAGTTCCCCCGGGACTATGAGTCGCGATGAGCAGTTCTTC.

This clone occurred once. The rearrangement joins TRBV19 to TRBJ1-1; 8 nucleotides match TRBD1. Germline V gene lookup returns CDR1 LNHDA and CDR2 SQIVND (reference sequence). This CDR3 has 14 amino acids. V lost 5 bases, J lost 6 bases, and 8 bases stayed unmatched. DNA of the CDR3: TGTGCCAGTAGTCACAGGGGGAACAGGGCTGAAGCTTTCTTT. Its translation: CASSHRGNRAEAFF. The whole variable domain, filled in from reference TRBV19 and TRBJ1-1, reads DGGITQSPKYLFRKEGQNVTLSCEQNLNHDAMYWYRQDPGQGLRLIYYSQIVNDFQKGDIAEGYSVSREKKESFPLTVTSAQKNPTAFYLCASSHRGNRAEAFFGQGTRLTVV.

With respect to this clone: At one end, the junction sequence differs from germline, possibly due to a read error. The chain employs TRBV7-7 and TRBJ2-5; D is possibly TRBD2 (6 bases). This CDR3 region has 14 residues. Germline CDR1 SSHAT, CDR2 FNYEAQ (reference sequence). This chain's CDR3 is CASSLGEDGETQYF. The DNA for the CDR3 is TGTGCTAGCAGCTTAGGGGAGGATGGAGAGACCCAGTACTTC.

The genes are TRBV7-9 and TRBJ2-7, with D tentatively TRBD2 (6 bases). CDR1 and CDR2 from the germline V gene are SEHNR and FQNEAQ (reference sequence). CDR3 size: 14 residues. V lost 1 base and J lost 11, with 18 bases in between. CDR3 protein: CASSLGPIGREEYF. CDR3 in DNA: TGTGCCAGCAGCTTAGGCCCGATCGGGAGAGAAGAGTACTTC.

This clone was seen a few times. The genes are TRBV28 and TRBJ2-7; D may match TRBD1 or TRBD2 (5 bases each). Trimming shortened V by 1 base and J by 0 bases, and 13 bases separated the two germline ends. This CDR3 is 16 amino acids long. Germline V CDR1 and CDR2: MDHEN, SYDVKM. CDR3 in DNA: TGTGCCAGCAGTTTATTCACGGCCGGGACCTCCTACGAGCAGTACTTC. Protein product: CASSLFTAGTSYEQYF.

The V gene is TRBV10-3, the J gene TRBJ2-7, with TRBD2 matching over 10 bases. V lost 4 bases to trimming and J lost 4 bases; unmatched junction nucleotides: 4. Per germline, CDR1 ENHRY and CDR2 SYGVKD. The length of the CDR3 is 14 residues. The CDR3 nucleotides are TGTGCCATCAGTGTCGGGACTAGCGAGTACGAGCAGTACTTC. Its translation: CAISVGTSEYEQYF.